This T cell receptor (beta chain) was documented in a study of cytomegalovirus exposure and HLA in healthy donors. Study-wide results and caveats: Many donors shared some public TCRs, even though most TCR sequences were rare. The study recorded fewer than 200 TCR beta chains that were cytomegalovirus-associated.

Germline-derived CDR1 and CDR2 are SGHDT and YYEEEE. V lost 4 bases to trimming and J lost 6 bases, with 17 bases between them. CDR3 length: 14 residues. As concerns this clone: What it binds is not known.

This PCR relied on a set of 60 Vbeta primers and 13 Jbeta primers. Repertoires were generated with immunoSEQ multiplex PCR, while TCRdb's copy carries only in-frame clones and drops some. Among about 140,000 clones listed, roughly 73% were seen once. The receptor comes from a man in his forties in good health and CMV-seronegative. The sample comprised PBMCs. The chain couples TRBV5-6 to TRBJ2-7; D perhaps matches TRBD2 (5 bases). The CDR3 loop reads CASSRTGWEGEQYF. The CDR3 nucleotides read TGTGCCAGCAGCCGGACGGGGTGGGAAGGCGAGCAGTACTTC. The full variable domain, in which reference TRBV5-6 and TRBJ2-7 provide the parts outside the CDR3, is DAGVTQSPTHLIKTRGQQVTLRCSPKSGHDTVSWYQQALGQGPQFIFQYYEEEERQRGNFPDRFSGHQFPNYSSELNVNALLLGDSALYLCASSRTGWEGEQYFGPGTRLTVT.